Presented here are 22 T cell receptor beta chains from one specimen sequenced in a study of T cells in lung cancer brain metastases. Measured with immunoSEQ multiplex PCR; TCRdb has only the in-frame clones, and not every one. The sample comprises several thousand clones, approximately 85% of which are singletons, and roughly 2.3% rests with the top ten. Material: tumor tissue from the primary lung tumor. The receptors here all came from a middle-aged man with non-small cell lung cancer.

This sequence joins TRBV5-1 and TRBJ2-1; the match to TRBD1 covers 7 bases. The germline gives CDR1 SGHRS, CDR2 YFSETQ. The CDR3 has 15 amino acids. Trimming cost V 0 bases and J 2 bases; bases outside gene matches: 2. The CDR3 bases are TGCGCCAGCAGCTTGGGGGACAGTCCCTACAATGAGCAGTTCTTC. Protein sequence: CASSLGDSPYNEQFF.

This rearrangement joins TRBV10-3 to TRBJ2-7; D perhaps matches TRBD2 (6 bases). V dropped 2 bases and J dropped 3 bases, with 20 bases sitting between them. This CDR3 spans 17 amino acids. Germline V gene lookup returns CDR1 ENHRY and CDR2 SYGVKD. The CDR3 sequence: CAISENVPERADYEQYF. The CDR3 DNA reads as TGTGCCATCAGTGAGAACGTCCCAGAGCGGGCAGACTACGAGCAGTACTTC.

This chain joins TRBV5-1 and TRBJ2-7; TRBD2 matches at 16 bases. This CDR3 is 18 amino acids long. Germline V gives CDR1 SGHRS, CDR2 YFSETQ. V trimming: 4 bases; J trimming: 0 bases; junction bases outside the gene matches: 7. As DNA, the CDR3 is TGCGCCAGCAGCCCGGGACTAGCGGGAGGGTCCTTCTCCTACGAGCAGTACTTC. Translating it yields CASSPGLAGGSFSYEQYF. The variable domain in full, with the rest retrieved from reference TRBV5-1 and TRBJ2-7, is KAGVTQTPRYLIKTRGQQVTLSCSPISGHRSVSWYQQTPGQGLQFLFEYFSETQRNKGNFPGRFSGRQFSNSRSEMNVSTLELGDSALYLCASSPGLAGGSFSYEQYFGPGTRLTVT.

The chain has TRBV19 and TRBJ2-7, with D perhaps matching TRBD1 (6 bases). V gave up 5 bases and J gave up 0 bases, with 14 bases separating them. Germline V gene lookup returns CDR1 LNHDA and CDR2 SQIVND (reference sequence). The CDR3 totals 15 residues. The CDR3 DNA reads as TGTGCCAGTAGTGGACAGACAGGAGACTCCTACGAGCAGTACTTC. Encoded protein: CASSGQTGDSYEQYF.

The rearrangement uses TRBV15 and TRBJ2-5; no firm D call. The germline V gene encodes CDR1 LNHNV and CDR2 YYDKDF (reference sequence). V was shortened by 3 bases and J by 4 bases, with 15 bases between the two germline ends. CDR3 length: 15 amino acids. In DNA, the CDR3 is TGTGCCACCAGCAGGGCCCCTGGGGTGGGAGAGACCCAGTACTTC. This translates into CATSRAPGVGETQYF.

With respect to this clone: The sample carries other DNA sequences with the same CDR3. The V call is TRBV4-2, the J call TRBJ1-1; D might be TRBD1 (6 bases). This CDR3 has 13 amino acids. Germline-derived CDR1 and CDR2 are LGHNA and YNFKEQ. Trimming removed 1 base at V and 4 bases at J, with 7 bases between. The CDR3: CASSQGGATEAFF. CDR3 nucleotide sequence: TGTGCCAGCAGCCAAGGGGGGGCCACTGAAGCTTTCTTT.

The chain has TRBV6-5 and TRBJ1-1, with D possibly TRBD1 on 5 matching bases. This CDR3 comprises 15 residues. The germline CDR1 and CDR2 sequences are MNHEY and SVGAGI. The V end was cut by 0 bases, the J end by 6 bases, with 14 bases between. The CDR3 DNA reads as TGTGCCAGCAGTTACTCGAGTGGGGGTCACTCTGAAGCTTTCTTT. As protein: CASSYSSGGHSEAFF.

The chain uses TRBV6-5 and TRBJ1-5; D unresolved. V was trimmed by 6 bases and J by 0 bases, leaving 12 bases between them. Germline CDR1 reads MNHEY; CDR2 reads SVGAGI. This CDR3 region has 15 residues. CDR3 nucleotide sequence: TGTGCCAGCAGCACTCGGGCCGATAGCAATCAGCCCCAGCATTTT. Encoded protein: CASSTRADSNQPQHF.

The V gene is TRBV7-7, the J gene TRBJ2-2; D uncertain. V was clipped by 4 bases and J by 4 bases, with 10 bases between them. Germline values: CDR1 SSHAT, CDR2 FNYEAQ (reference sequence). This CDR3 is built from 14 residues. CDR3 DNA: TGTGCCAGCAGCTCTAGGACGGGCACCGGGGAGCTGTTTTTT. It translates to CASSSRTGTGELFF.

The V gene is TRBV15, the J gene TRBJ2-5; 7 positions agree with TRBD2. The J segment lost 5 bases and the V segment lost 1 base, leaving 10 bases of the junction unmatched. CDR1 and CDR2 (germline): LNHNV, YYDKDF (reference sequence). The CDR3 loop spans 16 amino acids. The CDR3 sequence: CATSRVTRGRDETQYF. CDR3 nucleotide sequence: TGTGCCACCAGCAGAGTCACCCGGGGGAGGGACGAGACCCAGTACTTC.

The chain links TRBV2 to TRBJ2-2, with D perhaps matching TRBD2 (7 bases). V was clipped by 6 bases and J by 5 bases, with 13 bases between them. From germline, CDR1 is SNHLY and CDR2 FYNNEI. The CDR3 loop spans 14 amino acids. The CDR3 here is CASRRGGGTGELFF. In DNA, the CDR3 is TGTGCCAGCAGACGGGGAGGGGGGACCGGGGAGCTGTTTTTT.

This clone was counted between two and nine times. Other DNA sequences of this sample code for an identical CDR3. V is TRBV2 and J is TRBJ1-2; 9 bases fit TRBD1. The CDR3 has 14 amino acids. The junction had 3 bases not matched to a gene; V was cut back by 4 bases and J by 3 bases. The V gene's germline CDR1 is SNHLY and CDR2 FYNNEI. The CDR3 sequence: CASSAGQGDYGYTF. CDR3 coding DNA: TGTGCCAGCAGTGCGGGACAGGGCGACTATGGCTACACCTTC.

The table lists this clone with a few counts. This rearrangement joins TRBV6-5 to TRBJ1-5, with 7 nucleotides matching TRBD1. The CDR3 covers 13 residues. Germline V lookup: CDR1 MNHEY, CDR2 SVGAGI. Losses at the gene ends were 9 bases for V and 1 base for J; bases not matched to a gene: 3. The CDR3 nucleotides are TGTGCCAGTCAGGGGGGCAGCAATCAGCCCCAGCATTTT. This encodes CASQGGSNQPQHF.

The chain has TRBV7-9 and TRBJ2-1, with a possible D match to TRBD1 (5 bases). In germline, CDR1 is SEHNR, CDR2 FQNEAQ (reference sequence). The length of the CDR3 is 15 residues. V lost 6 bases and J 5 bases, leaving 17 bases between the germline ends. The CDR3 DNA sequence: TGTGCCAGCAGGGAGATCCAGGGTGCCGACAATGAGCAGTTCTTC. It translates to CASREIQGADNEQFF.

On this clone itself: Other DNA sequences from this sample encode an identical CDR3 as well. The rearrangement uses TRBV5-6 and TRBJ1-3; a weak D match, TRBD1 (5 bases). Germline-derived CDR1 and CDR2 are SGHDT and YYEEEE. V lost 0 bases and J 2 bases, leaving 6 bases between the germline ends. The CDR3 is 14 residues long. For the CDR3, the DNA is TGTGCCAGCAGCTTGGGAGGGGCTGGAAACACCATATATTTT. This sequence encodes CASSLGGAGNTIYF.

The CDR3 DNA reads as TGTGCCAGCAGCCAGGGACAGGGGTATGAAAAACTGTTTTTT. As protein: CASSQGQGYEKLFF. The rearrangement uses TRBV7-8 and TRBJ1-4; 10 nucleotides line up with TRBD1. Germline V gives CDR1 SGHVS, CDR2 FQNEAQ. CDR3 length equals 14 residues. V lost 5 bases to trimming and J lost 6 bases; unmatched junction nucleotides: 3.

Comments on this clone: The sample carries other DNA sequences with the same CDR3. The chain recombines TRBV29-1 with TRBJ1-1; maybe TRBD1 (6 bases). Germline CDR1 reads SQVTM; CDR2 reads ANQGSEA. This CDR3 is built from 13 residues. Trimming cost V 8 bases and J 2 bases, with 15 bases left between them. CDR3 sequence (DNA): TGCAGCTCAAACAGGGAGTTAAACACTGAAGCTTTCTTT. It translates to CSSNRELNTEAFF.

This clone is a singleton in its sample. The rearrangement links TRBV6-6 to TRBJ1-3; unclear D gene. The CDR3 totals 16 residues. Germline CDR1 and CDR2: MNHNY and SVGAGI (reference sequence). Trimming pared 0 bases from V and 0 bases from J, leaving 9 bases between. DNA for the CDR3: TGTGCCAGCAGTTACTCGAATGCACACTCTGGAAACACCATATATTTT. It yields the protein CASSYSNAHSGNTIYF.

The chain combines TRBV5-1 with TRBJ2-5, with 13 bases that match TRBD2. V trimming: 2 bases; J trimming: 3 bases; junction bases outside the gene matches: 7. The V gene's germline CDR1 is SGHRS and CDR2 YFSETQ. The CDR3 loop spans 17 amino acids. The CDR3 DNA is TGCGCCAGCAGCTTCCCGACTAGCGGGGGGATAAAAGAGACCCAGTACTTC. Its protein product is CASSFPTSGGIKETQYF.

Only a few counts were recorded for this clone. The chain has TRBV19 and TRBJ1-1, with a possible D match to TRBD1 (5 bases). CDR1 and CDR2 from the germline V gene are LNHDA and SQIVND (reference sequence). V shed 0 bases and J shed 8 bases, with 10 bases lying between them. CDR3 length equals 13 residues. The CDR3 DNA reads TGTGCCAGTAGTATAGATCTAGGGACGGAAGCTTTCTTT. Amino acids: CASSIDLGTEAFF.

The chain links TRBV5-1 to TRBJ1-1; TRBD1 might be the D (6 bases). Germline V lookup: CDR1 SGHRS, CDR2 YFSETQ. The CDR3 spans 14 residues. Trimming removed 1 base from V and 3 bases from J, with 10 bases in between. The CDR3 is CASSLLAGDTEAFF. In DNA, the CDR3 is TGCGCCAGCAGCTTGCTGGCAGGGGACACTGAAGCTTTCTTT.

The count of this clone is one. The chain carries TRBV9 and TRBJ1-1; D may be TRBD1 (6 bases). V lost 0 bases to trimming and J lost 7 bases, with 13 bases between them. Germline CDR1 SGDLS, CDR2 YYNGEE. The CDR3 consists of 14 residues. This chain's CDR3 is CASSVAGQGSEAFF. Written as DNA, the CDR3 is TGTGCCAGCAGCGTAGCAGGCCAGGGGAGTGAAGCTTTCTTT.